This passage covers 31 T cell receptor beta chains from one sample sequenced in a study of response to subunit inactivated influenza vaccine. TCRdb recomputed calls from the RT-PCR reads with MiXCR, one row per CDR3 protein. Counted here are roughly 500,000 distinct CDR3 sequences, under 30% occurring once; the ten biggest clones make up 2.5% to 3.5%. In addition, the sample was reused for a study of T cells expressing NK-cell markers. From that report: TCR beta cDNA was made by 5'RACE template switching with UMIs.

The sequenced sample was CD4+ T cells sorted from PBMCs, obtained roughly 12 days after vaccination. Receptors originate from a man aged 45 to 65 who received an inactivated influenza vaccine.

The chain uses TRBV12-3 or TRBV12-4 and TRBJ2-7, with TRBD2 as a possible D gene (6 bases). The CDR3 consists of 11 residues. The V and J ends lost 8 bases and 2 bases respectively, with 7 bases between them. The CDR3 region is CASGGTYEQYF. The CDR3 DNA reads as TGTGCCAGCGGCGGGACCTACGAGCAGTACTTC.

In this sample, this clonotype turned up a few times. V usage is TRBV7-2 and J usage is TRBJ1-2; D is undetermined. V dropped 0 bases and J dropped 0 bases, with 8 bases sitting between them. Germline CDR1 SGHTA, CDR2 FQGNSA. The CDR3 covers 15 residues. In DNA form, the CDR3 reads TGTGCCAGCAGCTTAGCTGAGACATCTAACTATGGCTACACCTTC. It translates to CASSLAETSNYGYTF.

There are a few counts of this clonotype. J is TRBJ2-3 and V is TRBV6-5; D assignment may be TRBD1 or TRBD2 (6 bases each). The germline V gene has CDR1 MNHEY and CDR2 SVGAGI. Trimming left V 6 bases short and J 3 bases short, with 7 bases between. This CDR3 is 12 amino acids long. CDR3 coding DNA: TGTGCCAGCAGAGGGGGGACAGATACGCAGTATTTT. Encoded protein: CASRGGTDTQYF.

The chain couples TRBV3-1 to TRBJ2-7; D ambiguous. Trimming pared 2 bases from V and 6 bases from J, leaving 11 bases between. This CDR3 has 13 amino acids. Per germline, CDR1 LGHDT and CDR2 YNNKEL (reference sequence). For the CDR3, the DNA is TGTGCCAGCAGCCAAAGTAGAGGATCCGAGCAGTACTTC. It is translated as CASSQSRGSEQYF.

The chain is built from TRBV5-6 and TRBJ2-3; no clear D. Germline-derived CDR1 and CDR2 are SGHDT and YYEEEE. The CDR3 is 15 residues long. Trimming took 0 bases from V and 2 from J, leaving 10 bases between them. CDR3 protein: CASSLVAANTDTQYF. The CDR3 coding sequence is TGTGCCAGCAGCTTGGTCGCGGCGAACACAGATACGCAGTATTTT.

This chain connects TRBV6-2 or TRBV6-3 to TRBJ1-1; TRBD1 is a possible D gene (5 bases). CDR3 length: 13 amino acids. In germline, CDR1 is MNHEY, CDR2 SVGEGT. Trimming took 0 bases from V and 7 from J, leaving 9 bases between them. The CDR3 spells CASSYSGGYEAFF. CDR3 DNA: TGTGCCAGCAGTTACTCCGGGGGGTATGAAGCTTTCTTT.

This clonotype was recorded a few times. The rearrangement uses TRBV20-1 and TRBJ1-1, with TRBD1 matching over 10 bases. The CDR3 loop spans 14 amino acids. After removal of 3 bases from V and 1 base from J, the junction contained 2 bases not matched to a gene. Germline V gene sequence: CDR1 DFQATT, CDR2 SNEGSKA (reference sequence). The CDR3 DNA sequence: TGCAGTGCTAGGAGGGACAGGGGGAACACTGAAGCTTTCTTT. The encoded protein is CSARRDRGNTEAFF.

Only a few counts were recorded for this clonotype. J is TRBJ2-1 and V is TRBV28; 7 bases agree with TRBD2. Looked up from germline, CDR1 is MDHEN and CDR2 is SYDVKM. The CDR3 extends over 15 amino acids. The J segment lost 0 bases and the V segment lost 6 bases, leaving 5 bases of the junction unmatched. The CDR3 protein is CASRAGGSSYNEQFF. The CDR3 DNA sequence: TGTGCCAGCAGGGCGGGCGGGAGCTCCTACAATGAGCAGTTCTTC.

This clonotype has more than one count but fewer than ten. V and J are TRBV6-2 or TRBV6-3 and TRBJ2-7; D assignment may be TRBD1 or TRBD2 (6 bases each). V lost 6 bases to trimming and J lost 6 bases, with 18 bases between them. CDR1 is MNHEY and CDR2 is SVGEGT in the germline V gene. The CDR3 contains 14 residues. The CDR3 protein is CASRPSGAAGEQYF. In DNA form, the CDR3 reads TGTGCCAGCAGACCCTCGGGGGCCGCGGGCGAGCAGTACTTC.

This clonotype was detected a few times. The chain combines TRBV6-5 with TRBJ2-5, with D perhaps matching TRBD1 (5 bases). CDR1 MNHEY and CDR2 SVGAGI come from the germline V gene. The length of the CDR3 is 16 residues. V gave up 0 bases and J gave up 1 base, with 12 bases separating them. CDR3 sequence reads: CASSYSMGQIQETQYF. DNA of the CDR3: TGTGCCAGCAGTTACTCGATGGGGCAGATCCAAGAGACCCAGTACTTC.

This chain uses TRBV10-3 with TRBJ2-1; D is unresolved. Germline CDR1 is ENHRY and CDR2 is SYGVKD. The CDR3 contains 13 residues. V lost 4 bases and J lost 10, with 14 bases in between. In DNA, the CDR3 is TGTGCCATCAGTGGGGGTAGTGTTGGGGAGCAGTTCTTC. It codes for CAISGGSVGEQFF.

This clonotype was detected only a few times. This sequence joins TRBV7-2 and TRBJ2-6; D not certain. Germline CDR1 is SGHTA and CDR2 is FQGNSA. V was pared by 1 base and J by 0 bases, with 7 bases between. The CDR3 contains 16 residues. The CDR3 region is CASSLDGSSGANVLTF. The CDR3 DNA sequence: TGTGCCAGCAGCTTAGATGGATCCTCTGGGGCCAACGTCCTGACTTTC.

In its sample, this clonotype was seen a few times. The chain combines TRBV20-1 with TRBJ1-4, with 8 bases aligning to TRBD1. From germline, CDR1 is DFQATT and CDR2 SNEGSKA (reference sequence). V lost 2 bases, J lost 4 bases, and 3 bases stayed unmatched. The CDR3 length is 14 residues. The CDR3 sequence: CSARLGQGNEKLFF. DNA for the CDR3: TGCAGTGCTAGACTCGGACAGGGTAATGAAAAACTGTTTTTT.

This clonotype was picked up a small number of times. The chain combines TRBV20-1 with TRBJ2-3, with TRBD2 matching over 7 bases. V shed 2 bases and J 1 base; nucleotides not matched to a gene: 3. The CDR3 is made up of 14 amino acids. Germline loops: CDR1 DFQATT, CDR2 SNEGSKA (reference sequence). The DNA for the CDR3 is TGCAGTGCTAGACGGCTAGCGGGCACAGATACGCAGTATTTT. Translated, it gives CSARRLAGTDTQYF.

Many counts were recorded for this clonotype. The CDR3: CSGTGEWVNTEAFF. CDR3 in DNA: TGCAGCGGGACAGGGGAATGGGTGAACACTGAAGCTTTCTTT. The chain combines TRBV29-1 with TRBJ1-1; 9 nucleotides align to TRBD1. Unmatched junction bases numbered 6, after V lost 7 bases and J lost 0 bases. CDR1 and CDR2 (germline): SQVTM, ANQGSEA. The CDR3 length is 14 residues.

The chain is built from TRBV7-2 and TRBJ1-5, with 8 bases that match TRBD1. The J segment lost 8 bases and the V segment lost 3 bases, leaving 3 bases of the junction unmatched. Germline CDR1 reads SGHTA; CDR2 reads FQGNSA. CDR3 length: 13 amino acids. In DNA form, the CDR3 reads TGTGCCAGCAGCTTCACAGGGGGGGAGCCCCAGCATTTT. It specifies CASSFTGGEPQHF.

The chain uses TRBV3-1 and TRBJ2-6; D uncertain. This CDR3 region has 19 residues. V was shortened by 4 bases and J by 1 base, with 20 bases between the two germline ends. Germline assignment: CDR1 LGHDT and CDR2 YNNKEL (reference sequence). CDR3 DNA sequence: TGTGCCAGCAGCCCACGGGTCGCCGACTCAATGTCTGGGGCCAACGTCCTGACTTTC. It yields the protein CASSPRVADSMSGANVLTF.

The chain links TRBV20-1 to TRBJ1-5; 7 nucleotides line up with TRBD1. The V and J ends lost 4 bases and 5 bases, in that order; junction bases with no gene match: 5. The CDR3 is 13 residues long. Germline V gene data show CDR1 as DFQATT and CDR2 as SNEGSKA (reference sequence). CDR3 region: CSATGGNDQPQHF. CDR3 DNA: TGCAGTGCTACAGGGGGTAACGATCAGCCCCAGCATTTT.

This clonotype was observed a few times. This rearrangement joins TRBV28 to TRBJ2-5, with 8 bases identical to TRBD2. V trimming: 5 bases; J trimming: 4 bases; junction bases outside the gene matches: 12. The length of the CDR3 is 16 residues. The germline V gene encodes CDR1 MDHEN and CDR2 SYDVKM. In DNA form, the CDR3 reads TGTGCCAGCAGTCCTGCTTCCGCGGGAGGTGGAGAGACCCAGTACTTC. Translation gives CASSPASAGGGETQYF.

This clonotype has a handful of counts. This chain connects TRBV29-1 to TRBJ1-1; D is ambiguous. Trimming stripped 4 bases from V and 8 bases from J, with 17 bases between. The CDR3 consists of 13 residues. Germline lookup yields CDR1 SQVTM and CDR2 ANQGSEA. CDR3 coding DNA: TGCAGCGTTGTCGGGATTTTTAAGGAGGAAGCTTTCTTT. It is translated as CSVVGIFKEEAFF.

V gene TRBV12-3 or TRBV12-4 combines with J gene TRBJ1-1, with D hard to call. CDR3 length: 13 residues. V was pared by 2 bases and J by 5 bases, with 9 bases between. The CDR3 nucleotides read TGTGCCAGCAGTTTACGGGAGTGGACTGAAGCTTTCTTT. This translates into CASSLREWTEAFF.

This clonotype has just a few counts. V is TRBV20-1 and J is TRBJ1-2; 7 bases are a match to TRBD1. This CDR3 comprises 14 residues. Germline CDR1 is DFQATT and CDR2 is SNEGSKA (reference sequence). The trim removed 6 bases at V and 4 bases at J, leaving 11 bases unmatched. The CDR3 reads CSAKMTGSGYGYTF. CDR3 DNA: TGCAGTGCCAAGATGACAGGGAGCGGCTATGGCTACACCTTC.

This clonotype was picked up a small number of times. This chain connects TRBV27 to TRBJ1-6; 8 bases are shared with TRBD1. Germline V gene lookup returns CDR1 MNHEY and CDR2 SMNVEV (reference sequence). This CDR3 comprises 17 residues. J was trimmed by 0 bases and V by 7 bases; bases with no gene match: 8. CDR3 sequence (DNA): TGTGCCAGCATACTTAGGACAGGGAGCTCCTATAATTCACCCCTCCACTTT. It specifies CASILRTGSSYNSPLHF.

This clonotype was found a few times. The CDR3 nucleotides are TGCAGTGCTAGAGTCGGCGCGGGGGGCTCCTACAATGAGCAGTTCTTC. The encoded protein is CSARVGAGGSYNEQFF. The chain has TRBV20-1 and TRBJ2-1; 8 bases are a match to TRBD2. CDR1 and CDR2 from the germline V gene are DFQATT and SNEGSKA (reference sequence). With V trimmed by 1 base and J by 0 bases, 5 bases remained unmatched. The CDR3 is 16 residues long.

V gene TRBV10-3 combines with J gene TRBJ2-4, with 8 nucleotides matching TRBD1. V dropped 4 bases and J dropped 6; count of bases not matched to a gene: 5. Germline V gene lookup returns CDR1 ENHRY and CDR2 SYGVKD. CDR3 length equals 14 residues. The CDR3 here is CAISAAGGSNIQYF. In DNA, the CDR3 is TGTGCCATCAGTGCCGCAGGGGGCTCAAACATTCAGTACTTC.

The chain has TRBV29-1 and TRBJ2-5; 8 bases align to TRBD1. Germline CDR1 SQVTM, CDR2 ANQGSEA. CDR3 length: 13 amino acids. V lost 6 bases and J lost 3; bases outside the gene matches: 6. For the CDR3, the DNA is TGCAGCGTGGACAGGGTGGGTGAAGAGACCCAGTACTTC. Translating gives CSVDRVGEETQYF.

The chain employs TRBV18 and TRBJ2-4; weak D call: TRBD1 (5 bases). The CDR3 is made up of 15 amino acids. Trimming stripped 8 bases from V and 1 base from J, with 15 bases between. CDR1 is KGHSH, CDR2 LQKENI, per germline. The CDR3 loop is CASSPQGVAKNIQYF. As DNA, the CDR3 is TGTGCCAGCAGCCCACAAGGGGTGGCCAAAAACATTCAGTACTTC.

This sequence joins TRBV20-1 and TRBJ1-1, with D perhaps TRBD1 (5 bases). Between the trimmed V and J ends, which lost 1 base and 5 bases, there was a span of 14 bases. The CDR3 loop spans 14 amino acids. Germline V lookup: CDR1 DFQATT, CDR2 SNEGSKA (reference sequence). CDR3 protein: CSARVGGRWTEAFF. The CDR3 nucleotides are TGCAGTGCTAGAGTTGGGGGGAGGTGGACTGAAGCTTTCTTT.

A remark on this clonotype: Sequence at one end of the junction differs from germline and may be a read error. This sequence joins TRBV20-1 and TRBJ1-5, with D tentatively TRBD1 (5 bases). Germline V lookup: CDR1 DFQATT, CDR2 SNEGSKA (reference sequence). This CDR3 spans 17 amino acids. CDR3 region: CSARDRLGRASNQPEHF. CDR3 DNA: TGCAGTGCTAGAGACCGTCTGGGCAGGGCTAGCAATCAGCCCGAGCATTTT.

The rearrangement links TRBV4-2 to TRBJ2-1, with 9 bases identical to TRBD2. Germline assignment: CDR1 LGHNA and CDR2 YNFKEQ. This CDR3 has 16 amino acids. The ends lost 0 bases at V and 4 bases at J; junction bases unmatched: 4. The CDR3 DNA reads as TGTGCCAGCAGCCAAGAGAGCGGGGGGTTTTACAATGAGCAGTTCTTC. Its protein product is CASSQESGGFYNEQFF.

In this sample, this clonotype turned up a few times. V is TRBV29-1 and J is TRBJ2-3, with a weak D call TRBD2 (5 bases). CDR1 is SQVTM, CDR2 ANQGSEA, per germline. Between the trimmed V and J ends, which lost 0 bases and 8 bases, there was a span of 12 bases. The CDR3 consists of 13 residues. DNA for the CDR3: TGCAGCGTTGAAGACGGGGTACGGGGTACGCAGTATTTT. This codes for CSVEDGVRGTQYF.